This T cell receptor beta chain was identified during a study of CD8 T cells in Susac syndrome. The authors carried out high-throughput sequencing of TCR beta. They applied it to CD8+ and CD4+ T cells obtained from blood. FACS was used to enrich TEMRA cells, whereas the CD8+ and CD4+ T cells were obtained by negative isolation. The CDR3 loop spans 17 amino acids. Germline lookup yields CDR1 MNHEY and CDR2 SVGEGT. Trimming took 7 bases from V and 2 from J, leaving 21 bases between them. Reverse transcription used about 0.5 to 1 ug RNA and random hexamers. TCR beta CDR3 was amplified by immunoSEQ multiplex PCR. This amplification extended across 54 Vbeta and 13 Jbeta segments. TCRdb independently ran MiXCR on the immunoSEQ multiplex PCR reads; one entry per CDR3 protein. The data hold about 290,000 distinct CDR3 sequences, with roughly 85% observed a single time.

Input material: CD8+ T cells from PBMCs. The chain links TRBV6-2 or TRBV6-3 to TRBJ2-1; possibly TRBD2 for D (6 bases). The receptor was isolated from a human donor with multiple sclerosis. The chain's CDR3 is CASTTLRLGGTYNEQFF. The CDR3 DNA reads TGTGCCAGCACCACCCTGCGGTTGGGGGGAACCTACAATGAGCAGTTCTTC.